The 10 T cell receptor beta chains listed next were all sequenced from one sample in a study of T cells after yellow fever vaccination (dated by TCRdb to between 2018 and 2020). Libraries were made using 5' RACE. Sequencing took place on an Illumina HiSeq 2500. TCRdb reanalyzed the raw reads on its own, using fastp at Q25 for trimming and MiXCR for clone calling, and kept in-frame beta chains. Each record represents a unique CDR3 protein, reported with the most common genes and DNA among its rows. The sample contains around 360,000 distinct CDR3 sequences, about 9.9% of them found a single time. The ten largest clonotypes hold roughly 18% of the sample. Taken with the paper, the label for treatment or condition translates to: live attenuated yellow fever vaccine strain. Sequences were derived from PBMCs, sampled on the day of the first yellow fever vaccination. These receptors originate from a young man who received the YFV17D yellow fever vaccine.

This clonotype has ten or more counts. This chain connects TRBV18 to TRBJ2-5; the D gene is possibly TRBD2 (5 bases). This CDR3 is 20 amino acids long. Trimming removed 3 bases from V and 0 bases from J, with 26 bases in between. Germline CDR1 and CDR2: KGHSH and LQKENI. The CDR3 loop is CASSPPPGRGFVGYQETQYF. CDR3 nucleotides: TGTGCCAGCTCACCTCCACCGGGCCGAGGGTTTGTGGGGTACCAAGAGACCCAGTACTTC. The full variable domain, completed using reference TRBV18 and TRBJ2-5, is NAGVMQNPRHLVRRRGQEARLRCSPMKGHSHVYWYRQLPEEGLKFMVYLQKENIIDESGMPKERFSAEFPKEGPSILRIQQVVRGDSAAYFCASSPPPGRGFVGYQETQYFGPGTRLLVL.

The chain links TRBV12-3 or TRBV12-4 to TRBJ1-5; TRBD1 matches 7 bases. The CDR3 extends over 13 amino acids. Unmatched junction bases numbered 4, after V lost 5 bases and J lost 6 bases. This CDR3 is CASSDRASQPQHF. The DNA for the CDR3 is TGTGCCAGCAGTGACAGGGCGAGTCAGCCCCAGCATTTT.

CDR3 DNA: TGTGCCAGTAGTATAGCAGAGAACTATGGCTACACCTTC. This translates into CASSIAENYGYTF. The gene calls are TRBV19 and TRBJ1-2; no clear D. Germline-derived CDR1 and CDR2 are LNHDA and SQIVND (reference sequence). The ends were cut back, 1 base at V and 2 bases at J, with 5 bases in the middle. The CDR3 is made up of 13 amino acids.

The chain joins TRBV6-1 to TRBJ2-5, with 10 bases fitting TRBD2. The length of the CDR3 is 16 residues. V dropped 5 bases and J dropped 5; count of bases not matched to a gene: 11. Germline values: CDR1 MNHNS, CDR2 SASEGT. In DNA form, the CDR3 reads TGTGCCAGCAGTACCTTAAAGCGGGGGGGCTGGGAGACCCAGTACTTC. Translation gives CASSTLKRGGWETQYF.

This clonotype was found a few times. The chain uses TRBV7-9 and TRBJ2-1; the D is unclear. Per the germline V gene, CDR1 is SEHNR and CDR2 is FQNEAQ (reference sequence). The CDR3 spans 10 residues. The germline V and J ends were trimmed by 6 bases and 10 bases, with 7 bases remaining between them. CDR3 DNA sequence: TGTGCCAGCAGTGATTGGGAGCAGTTCTTC. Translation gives CASSDWEQFF.

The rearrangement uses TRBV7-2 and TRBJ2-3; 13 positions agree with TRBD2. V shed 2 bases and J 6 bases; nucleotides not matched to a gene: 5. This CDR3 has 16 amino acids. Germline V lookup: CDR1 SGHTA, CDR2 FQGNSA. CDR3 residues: CASSLTSGGAYDTQYF. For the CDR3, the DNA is TGTGCCAGCAGCTTAACTAGCGGGGGGGCATACGATACGCAGTATTTT.

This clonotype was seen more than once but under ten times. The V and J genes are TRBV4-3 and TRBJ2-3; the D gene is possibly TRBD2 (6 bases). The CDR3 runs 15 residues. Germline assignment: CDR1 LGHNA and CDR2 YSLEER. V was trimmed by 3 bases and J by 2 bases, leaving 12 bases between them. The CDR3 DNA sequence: TGCGCCAGCAGCCAGAGGAAACTAGCCACAGATACGCAGTATTTT. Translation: CASSQRKLATDTQYF.

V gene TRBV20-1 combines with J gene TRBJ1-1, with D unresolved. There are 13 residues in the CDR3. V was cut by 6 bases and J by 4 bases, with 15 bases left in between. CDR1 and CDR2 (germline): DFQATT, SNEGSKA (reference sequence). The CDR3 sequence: CSARSVFLTEAFF. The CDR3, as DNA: TGCAGTGCCCGGAGTGTTTTTCTCACTGAAGCTTTCTTT.

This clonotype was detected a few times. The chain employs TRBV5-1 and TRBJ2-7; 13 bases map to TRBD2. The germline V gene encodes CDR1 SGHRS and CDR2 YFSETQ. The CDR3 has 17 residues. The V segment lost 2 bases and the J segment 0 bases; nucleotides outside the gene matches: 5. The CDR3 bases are TGCGCCAGCAGCTTCGGGACTAGCGGGGCGTTCTCCTACGAGCAGTACTTC. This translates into CASSFGTSGAFSYEQYF.

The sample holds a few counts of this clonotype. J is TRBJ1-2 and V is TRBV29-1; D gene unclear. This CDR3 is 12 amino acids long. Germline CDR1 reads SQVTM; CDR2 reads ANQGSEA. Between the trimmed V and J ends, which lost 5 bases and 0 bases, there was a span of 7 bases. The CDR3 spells CSVTRANYGYTF. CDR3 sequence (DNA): TGCAGCGTTACCCGCGCTAACTATGGCTACACCTTC.